This T cell receptor beta chain was observed in a study of human T cells and chemical hapten exposure. At the level of the study: The patients, most of them female, presented with alopecia areata, totalis or universalis.

The time point denotes: patch test 1, 2 weeks after DPC sensitization. Treatment noted: therapeutic diphenylcyclopropenone sensitization with weekly scalp DPC. This clonotype has just a few counts. CDR1 and CDR2 from the germline V gene are SGHDN and FVKESK. V gave up 4 bases and J gave up 7 bases; unmatched junction bases: 4. The CDR3 totals 15 residues. TCRdb reanalysed the RACE reads using MiXCR and keeps one entry per CDR3 protein. The sample holds about 90,000 distinct CDR3 sequences, under 12% seen once. This TCR was recovered from a man between 40 and 49 years old with alopecia areata. Some clones in this sample may be carry-over from other donors' samples. This rearrangement joins TRBV14 to TRBJ2-1; 13 nucleotides agree with TRBD2. Sequences were derived from whole blood, sampled in connection with sensitization to the hapten diphenylcyclopropenone (DPC). CDR3 nucleotides: TGTGCCAGCAGCCGCCGGACTAGCGGGAGTAATGAGCAGTTCTTC. It specifies CASSRRTSGSNEQFF.